This T cell receptor (beta chain) was found in a study of identical twins. This clonotype was counted many times. One entry per CDR3 protein results from TCRdb running MiXCR on the 5' RACE reads. The sample includes hundreds of thousands of distinct CDR3 sequences, around 21% of them seen just once. In addition, the sample was reused for a study of T cells expressing NK-cell markers.

This sequence originates from a woman under 30 in good health. The sample was PBMCs.

The CDR3 nucleotides are TGCAGCGGGGAGGGCGCGAACACCGGGGAGCTGTTTTTT. Translating it yields CSGEGANTGELFF. The chain uses TRBV29-1 and TRBJ2-2; 7 bases are a match to TRBD2. The V gene end was trimmed by 7 bases and the J gene end by 0 bases; junction bases not matched to a gene: 2. The germline V gene encodes CDR1 SQVTM and CDR2 ANQGSEA. The CDR3 runs 13 residues.